This TCR beta chain was recovered during a study of CD8+ T cells in alopecia areata. Study-wide background: Those patients who were treated received oral tofacitinib, which was given at 5 to 10 mg twice daily for moderate-to-severe alopecia areata.

Losses at the gene ends were 0 bases for V and 5 bases for J; bases not matched to a gene: 1. This CDR3 is built from 14 residues. Germline V gene data show CDR1 as MNHEY and CDR2 as SVGAGI. TCR sequencing used cDNA made by reverse transcription of extracted RNA. The table came from immunoSEQ multiplex PCR; TCRdb's copy has only in-frame clones and leaves some out. The profile shows 150,000 to 200,000 clones, around 71% of them singletons. Regarding the study as a whole: Sharing of TCRs across patients appeared less clear than in mice, possibly for HLA-related reasons. Alopecia totalis/universalis scalp especially showed more expanded CD8+ clones than normal scalp.

Points on this clone: The antigen is undetermined.

Researchers gathered lesional scalp punch biopsies and peripheral blood from patients with alopecia areata. The chain couples TRBV6-5 to TRBJ1-2; 9 bases align to TRBD1. Sequencing used CD8+ T cells sorted from blood, obtained at week 0. This clonotype originated in a human donor with alopecia areata. CDR3: CASSYSDRGYGYTF. The CDR3 nucleotides are TGTGCCAGCAGTTACTCAGACAGGGGGTATGGCTACACCTTC.